This T cell receptor beta chain was identified in a study of blood T cell repertoires in COVID-19. Assay: immunoSEQ multiplex PCR; the TCRdb copy retains only in-frame clones and omits some. The sample yields 120,000 or so clones, 90% seen once. Trimming at V came to 4 bases and at J to 3 bases, leaving 5 bases not matched to a gene. Germline-derived CDR1 and CDR2 are LNHDA and SQIVND (reference sequence). The CDR3 covers 15 residues. The sequence came from a man in his fifties with active COVID-19. The rearrangement joins TRBV19 to TRBJ2-3, with TRBD1 matching over 9 bases. The sample comprised peripheral blood. The CDR3 sequence: CASSNVGQGTDTQYF. CDR3 DNA sequence: TGTGCCAGTAGTAACGTAGGACAGGGGACAGATACGCAGTATTTT.